One sample yielded the 2 T cell receptor beta chains listed below, sequenced in a study of identical twins. TCRdb passed the 5' RACE reads through MiXCR, listing each CDR3 protein once. The data contain about 100,000 distinct CDR3 sequences, roughly 6% of them singletons. The sequencing input was memory T cells sorted from blood. All receptors derive from a woman in her forties or fifties in good health.

In this sample, this clonotype turned up many times. This chain joins TRBV5-1 and TRBJ2-5; the D is unclear. The V end was cut by 1 base, the J end by 5 bases, with 9 bases between. The CDR3 loop spans 13 amino acids. Germline CDR1 and CDR2: SGHRS and YFSETQ. CDR3 loop: CASSLRSLETQYF. CDR3 in DNA: TGCGCCAGCAGCTTGCGGTCCCTGGAGACCCAGTACTTC.

This clonotype showed up just a few times. The CDR3 sequence: CASEAGGARQYV. CDR3 DNA sequence: TGTGCCAGCGAGGCAGGGGGCGCAAGGCAGTACGTC. This chain uses TRBV2 with TRBJ2-7, with 8 bases that match TRBD1. Germline V gene sequence: CDR1 SNHLY, CDR2 FYNNEI. The CDR3 runs 12 residues. The V and J ends lost 8 bases and 9 bases, in that order; junction bases with no gene match: 9.